Listed here are 27 T cell receptor beta chains from one sample, sequenced in a study of control samples from healthy donors and cancer patients. Profiling relied on immunoSEQ multiplex PCR, and the TCRdb table lists in-frame clones only, not all of them. The table lists around 110,000 clones, more than 80% of them singletons. The sequencing input was PBMCs. The origin of the receptors is a woman between 50 and 59 years old with colorectal cancer.

This chain uses TRBV4-1 with TRBJ1-2; TRBD1 is a possible D gene (5 bases). The CDR3 spans 16 residues. The V end was cut by 3 bases, the J end by 4 bases, with 18 bases between. The germline CDR1 and CDR2 sequences are MGHRA and YSYEKL. As DNA, the CDR3 is TGCGCCAGCAGCCATGAGCAGGGCGGGAAATTCTATGGCTACACCTTC. Its protein is CASSHEQGGKFYGYTF.

The rearrangement links TRBV28 to TRBJ2-4, with a weak D call TRBD2 (5 bases). The CDR3 is 18 amino acids. Germline values: CDR1 MDHEN, CDR2 SYDVKM. V dropped 6 bases and J dropped 2 bases, with 23 bases sitting between them. CDR3 in amino acids: CASRRVEAGSFTKNIQYF. The CDR3 region has the DNA TGTGCCAGCAGACGGGTGGAGGCGGGTTCTTTTACCAAAAACATTCAGTACTTC.

The V call is TRBV18, the J call TRBJ2-7, with D possibly being TRBD1 or TRBD2 (5 bases each). The V and J ends lost 1 base and 0 bases respectively, with 13 bases between them. The CDR3 contains 16 residues. CDR1 is KGHSH and CDR2 is LQKENI in the germline V gene. CDR3 nucleotide sequence: TGTGCCAGCTCACCACACGCCCGGGGCAGCTCCTACGAGCAGTACTTC. As protein: CASSPHARGSSYEQYF.

J is TRBJ1-1 and V is TRBV7-3; tentative D call: TRBD1 (5 bases). The V and J ends lost 4 bases and 5 bases respectively, with 17 bases between them. The germline V gene has CDR1 SGHTA and CDR2 FQGTGA. CDR3 length: 15 residues. The CDR3 reads CASSSRGGTGTEAFF. The CDR3 nucleotides are TGTGCCAGCAGCTCCCGTGGGGGGACGGGGACTGAAGCTTTCTTT.

The chain combines TRBV19 with TRBJ1-5; perhaps TRBD1 as D (5 bases). V was shortened by 6 bases and J by 7 bases, with 13 bases between the two germline ends. The CDR3 is 13 amino acids. The germline V gene has CDR1 LNHDA and CDR2 SQIVND (reference sequence). The CDR3 here is CASSAQGGQPQHF. CDR3 in DNA: TGTGCCAGTAGCGCCCAGGGTGGGCAGCCCCAGCATTTT. The full variable domain, its missing parts supplied by reference TRBV19 and TRBJ1-5, is DGGITQSPKYLFRKEGQNVTLSCEQNLNHDAMYWYRQDPGQGLRLIYYSQIVNDFQKGDIAEGYSVSREKKESFPLTVTSAQKNPTAFYLCASSAQGGQPQHFGDGTRLSIL.

The gene calls are TRBV6-5 and TRBJ2-5; 7 nucleotides match TRBD1. Germline CDR1 reads MNHEY; CDR2 reads SVGAGI. V shed 0 bases, J shed 2 bases, and the junction held 3 bases outside the gene matches. The CDR3 contains 15 residues. The CDR3 region is CASSYSTGNQETQYF. In DNA, the CDR3 is TGTGCCAGCAGTTACTCGACAGGGAATCAAGAGACCCAGTACTTC.

This chain uses TRBV20-1 with TRBJ2-3, with no clear D. Germline V CDR1 and CDR2: DFQATT, SNEGSKA (reference sequence). Trimming removed 4 bases from V and 6 bases from J, with 8 bases in between. This CDR3 is built from 11 residues. For the CDR3, the DNA is TGCAGTGCTACCGGGTGGGATACGCAGTATTTT. Protein product: CSATGWDTQYF.

The rearrangement joins TRBV9 to TRBJ1-5; TRBD1 matches at 11 bases. The V gene's germline CDR1 is SGDLS and CDR2 YYNGEE. V shed 3 bases, J shed 5 bases, and the junction held 1 base outside the gene matches. This CDR3 is built from 14 residues. The CDR3, as DNA: TGTGCCAGCAGCGGGGGACAGGGGGATCAGCCCCAGCATTTT. Its protein product is CASSGGQGDQPQHF.

This clone has just one count. CDR3 region: CASSLIPGQIKKETQYF. The CDR3, as DNA: TGTGCCAGCAGTCTAATTCCGGGACAGATAAAGAAAGAGACCCAGTACTTC. This chain joins TRBV6-6 and TRBJ2-5; 7 nucleotides align to TRBD1. V shed 5 bases and J 3 bases; nucleotides not matched to a gene: 15. The CDR3 runs 17 residues. Per germline, CDR1 MNHNY and CDR2 SVGAGI (reference sequence).

V is TRBV7-6 and J is TRBJ2-3; 11 nucleotides align to TRBD2. Germline CDR1 SGHVS, CDR2 FNYEAQ. V was clipped by 6 bases and J by 2 bases; unmatched bases: 4. This CDR3 spans 15 amino acids. This chain's CDR3 is CASSRLAGPTDTQYF. The CDR3 DNA sequence: TGTGCCAGCAGTCGACTAGCGGGACCCACAGATACGCAGTATTTT.

The chain joins TRBV24-1 to TRBJ2-3; 14 bases line up with TRBD2. Germline CDR1 KGHDR, CDR2 SFDVKD. The CDR3 runs to 18 residues. V dropped 4 bases and J dropped 4; count of bases not matched to a gene: 9. As DNA, the CDR3 is TGTGCCACCAGTGACCCCGGGACTAGCGGGAGTCATGCAGATACGCAGTATTTT. Protein product: CATSDPGTSGSHADTQYF.

A remark on this clone: Germline and junction disagree at one end, which may indicate a read error. The gene calls are TRBV7-7 and TRBJ2-1; 9 bases fit TRBD1. This CDR3 contains 17 residues. Germline loops: CDR1 SSHAT, CDR2 FNYEAQ (reference sequence). The CDR3 sequence: CASSLRAPGQGHNEQFF. DNA of the CDR3: TGTGCTAGCAGCTTGAGGGCCCCGGGACAGGGTCACAATGAGCAGTTCTTC.

The CDR3 region is CASSPGTRGEQFF. The DNA of the CDR3 is TGTGCCAGCAGCCCCGGGACTAGAGGTGAGCAGTTCTTC. This sequence joins TRBV13 and TRBJ2-1, with 8 bases aligning to TRBD2. The V gene's germline CDR1 is PRHDT and CDR2 FYEKMQ (reference sequence). CDR3 length: 13 amino acids. J was trimmed by 9 bases and V by 5 bases; bases with no gene match: 6.

A single count supports this clone. V and J are TRBV19 and TRBJ1-4; no reliable D call. The V and J ends lost 4 bases and 0 bases respectively, with 15 bases between them. Germline V gene lookup returns CDR1 LNHDA and CDR2 SQIVND (reference sequence). The CDR3 has 17 amino acids. The CDR3 nucleotides read TGTGCCAGTAGTACTCACAGACGGCCTGCAACTAATGAAAAACTGTTTTTT. Translating it yields CASSTHRRPATNEKLFF.

This chain joins TRBV28 and TRBJ2-2; 7 positions match TRBD2. This CDR3 is 16 amino acids long. V trimming: 5 bases; J trimming: 7 bases; junction bases outside the gene matches: 13. CDR1 and CDR2 (germline): MDHEN, SYDVKM. Written as DNA, the CDR3 is TGTGCCAGCAGTCCCCGAACCCGGGGGGTGGGCGGGGAGCTGTTTTTT. Its translation is CASSPRTRGVGGELFF.

This clone came up once. The chain joins TRBV5-1 to TRBJ2-3, with 8 bases lining up with TRBD2. The CDR3 covers 16 residues. The V gene's germline CDR1 is SGHRS and CDR2 YFSETQ. V trimming: 3 bases; J trimming: 2 bases; junction bases outside the gene matches: 8. CDR3 sequence (DNA): TGCGCCAGCAGCTCGCCACTAGCGGCGGTCACAGATACGCAGTATTTT. As protein: CASSSPLAAVTDTQYF.

V and J are TRBV12-3 or TRBV12-4 and TRBJ2-1; D is ambiguous. V lost 3 bases, J lost 7 bases, and 7 bases lay in between. The CDR3 length is 12 residues. The CDR3 sequence is CASSFKGNEQFF. CDR3 DNA sequence: TGTGCCAGCAGTTTTAAGGGAAATGAGCAGTTCTTC.

The chain couples TRBV2 to TRBJ1-5; no firm D call. V lost 3 bases and J 0 bases, leaving 12 bases between the germline ends. CDR3 length: 16 amino acids. Germline assignment: CDR1 SNHLY and CDR2 FYNNEI. The CDR3: CASSDRRSYSNQPQHF. The DNA of the CDR3 is TGTGCCAGCAGTGACAGGAGATCGTATAGCAATCAGCCCCAGCATTTT. The variable domain in full, with the rest retrieved from reference TRBV2 and TRBJ1-5, is EPEVTQTPSHQVTQMGQEVILRCVPISNHLYFYWYRQILGQKVEFLVSFYNNEISEKSEIFDDQFSVERPDGSNFTLKIRSTKLEDSAMYFCASSDRRSYSNQPQHFGDGTRLSIL.

The rearrangement uses TRBV4-2 and TRBJ2-1; TRBD2 matches 11 bases. CDR1 is LGHNA and CDR2 is YNFKEQ in the germline V gene. The CDR3 is made up of 17 amino acids. V lost 0 bases and J lost 12; bases outside the gene matches: 13. CDR3: CASSQDSRLAGSDAQFF. CDR3 sequence (DNA): TGTGCCAGCAGCCAAGATTCCCGACTAGCGGGGAGTGACGCGCAGTTCTTC.

The chain employs TRBV7-9 and TRBJ2-7; D remains ambiguous. V gave up 5 bases and J gave up 9 bases, with 11 bases separating them. Looked up from germline, CDR1 is SEHNR and CDR2 is FQNEAQ (reference sequence). The CDR3 totals 11 residues. The DNA for the CDR3 is TGTGCCAGCAGCCCTGTTTTTGGGCAGTACTTC. Translated, it gives CASSPVFGQYF.

This sequence joins TRBV9 and TRBJ1-6; D unresolved. Germline CDR1 reads SGDLS; CDR2 reads YYNGEE. The CDR3 length is 13 residues. With 3 bases removed from V and 10 bases from J, the gap between germline ends came to 11 bases. The CDR3 DNA reads as TGTGCCAGCAGCGGATGGGAGGGCTCACCCCTCCACTTT. Amino acids: CASSGWEGSPLHF.

This chain uses TRBV5-3 with TRBJ1-2; TRBD1 matches at 8 bases. Being an ORF, TRBV5-3 has a function that is uncertain. V gave up 2 bases and J gave up 0 bases; unmatched junction bases: 3. The CDR3 contains 15 residues. CDR3 in DNA: TGTGCCAGAAGCTTCCACAGGGGGTCTAACTATGGCTACACCTTC. Its protein product is CARSFHRGSNYGYTF.

Details on this clone: Other DNA sequences of this sample code for an identical CDR3. V gene TRBV7-9 combines with J gene TRBJ1-1; D call uncertain. The germline V gene encodes CDR1 SEHNR and CDR2 FQNEAQ (reference sequence). The CDR3 is 14 amino acids. V lost 1 base and J lost 1, with 7 bases in between. The CDR3 protein is CASSLGRKNTEAFF. The DNA for the CDR3 is TGTGCCAGCAGCTTAGGCCGTAAGAACACTGAAGCTTTCTTT.

There are a few counts of this clone. The rearrangement joins TRBV18 to TRBJ1-6, with 9 bases identical to TRBD1. J lost 6 bases, V lost 2 bases, and 5 bases had no gene match. CDR1 is KGHSH, CDR2 LQKENI, per germline. The CDR3 is made up of 16 amino acids. Here the CDR3 reads CASSPGQGSFNSPLHF. CDR3 coding DNA: TGTGCCAGCTCACCAGGACAGGGGAGTTTTAATTCACCCCTCCACTTT.

The CDR3 DNA is TGCGCCAGCAGCCAACACGGACTAGCGGAGGAAAAGACCGGGGAGCTGTTTTTT. Translation gives CASSQHGLAEEKTGELFF. This chain links TRBV4-1 with TRBJ2-2, with 10 bases fitting TRBD2. Losses at the gene ends were 2 bases for V and 5 bases for J; bases not matched to a gene: 11. There are 18 residues in the CDR3. Germline CDR1 MGHRA, CDR2 YSYEKL.

This sequence joins TRBV2 and TRBJ1-1; D gene unclear. The CDR3 extends over 12 amino acids. Germline values: CDR1 SNHLY, CDR2 FYNNEI. The germline V and J ends were trimmed by 1 base and 10 bases, with 10 bases remaining between them. CDR3 region: CASSEGLRAAFF. As DNA, the CDR3 is TGTGCCAGCAGTGAAGGATTGCGGGCAGCTTTCTTT.

The rearrangement joins TRBV5-8 to TRBJ2-5, with D tentatively TRBD1 (6 bases). This CDR3 is 16 amino acids long. V shed 4 bases and J shed 5 bases, with 21 bases lying between them. In germline, CDR1 is SGHTS, CDR2 YDEGEE. The CDR3 protein is CASSHNRVLRVETQYF. For the CDR3, the DNA is TGTGCCAGCAGCCATAACAGGGTTTTAAGAGTGGAGACCCAGTACTTC.